A selection of T cell receptor beta chains follows, all from one sample in a study of blood T cell repertoires in COVID-19. The assay was immunoSEQ multiplex PCR, and TCRdb's table has in-frame clones only and misses some. The table shows about 190,000 clones, with roughly nine tenths occurring only once. The sequencing input was peripheral blood. These receptors were collected from a man in his thirties or forties with acute or convalescent COVID-19. The CDR3 runs from the conserved cysteine through the conserved F or W. The order of the fields is clone size, D gene, V gene, J gene, CDR3 DNA, CDR3 protein. D genes are given only for firm matches. Only some rows state a clone size, as once, few, many or a class for expanded clones.

>-|TRBD1|TRBV28|TRBJ1-5
TGTGCCAGTACATCAGGGGGACAGGGCAATCAGCCCCAGCATTTT
CASTSGGQGNQPQHF
>-|-|TRBV6-1|TRBJ1-5
TGTGCCAGCAGTGAACATGAGGGCTTGAAGCCCCAGCATTTT
CASSEHEGLKPQHF
>-|-|TRBV9|TRBJ2-3
TGTGCCAGCAGCGTAGGGTGGGGAGGCACAGATACGCAGTATTTT
CASSVGWGGTDTQYF
>-|TRBD1|TRBV2|TRBJ1-2
TGTGCCAGCAGTGACCCGGACAGGGGCTATTATGGCTACACCTTC
CASSDPDRGYYGYTF
>-|TRBD2|TRBV23-1|TRBJ2-7
TGCGCCAGCAGTCAATCAAGCGGAGGGAGGGCCTACGAGCAGTACTTC
CASSQSSGGRAYEQYF
>-|-|TRBV3-1/TRBV3-2|TRBJ1-2
TGTGCCAGCAGCCCAGGGTGGGTCCATGGCTACACCTTC
CASSPGWVHGYTF
>-|-|TRBV3-1/TRBV3-2|TRBJ1-3
TGTGCCAGCAGCCGGCACGAGACGGGAGGCGGAAACACCATATATTTT
CASSRHETGGGNTIYF
>-|-|TRBV19|TRBJ1-5
TGTGCCAGTAGGCCGGGAGGCGGAACCCCCGGGCCCCAGCATTTT
CASRPGGGTPGPQHF
>-|-|TRBV28|TRBJ2-7
TGTGCCAGCAGAAAAGGGGTGGGCTACGAGCAGTACTTC
CASRKGVGYEQYF
>-|-|TRBV6-1|TRBJ1-6
TGTGCCAGCAGTGAAGCGTCCACAGCCTATAATTCACCCCTCCACTTT
CASSEASTAYNSPLHF
>-|TRBD1|TRBV6-7|TRBJ2-1
TGTGCCAGCAGCATTCTGGACAGGTACAATGAGCAGTTCTTC
CASSILDRYNEQFF
>once|-|TRBV6-1|TRBJ2-2
TGTGCCAGCAGTGAACTTCGGGGGAGGGAGCTGTTTTTT
CASSELRGRELFF
>-|TRBD1|TRBV18|TRBJ2-5
TGTGCCAGCCAGGGGGCGCGAGGCTCAGAGACCCAGTACTTC
CASQGARGSETQYF
>-|TRBD1|TRBV2|TRBJ2-1
TGTGCCAGCAGTACGGGACAGGGGGTTAGGGCCAATGAGCAGTTCTTC
CASSTGQGVRANEQFF
>once|-|TRBV18|TRBJ2-3
TGTGCCAGCTCACCTTCTCAGGGCACAGATACGCAGTATTTT
CASSPSQGTDTQYF
>-|TRBD1|TRBV3-1/TRBV3-2|TRBJ1-2
TGTGCCAGCAGCCAACCTGGGACAGGGGCCTATGGCTACACCTTC
CASSQPGTGAYGYTF
>-|TRBD1|TRBV15|TRBJ2-7
TGTGCCACCAGTAGGGACAGGGCGGTTATCCACGAGCAGTACTTC
CATSRDRAVIHEQYF
>once|-|TRBV27|TRBJ2-3
TGTGCCAGCAGTCAACCTTATAGCGGAGCAATCTCTAGCACAGATACGCAGTATTTT
CASSQPYSGAISSTDTQYF
>-|-|TRBV6-6|TRBJ1-6
TGTGCCAGCAGTAAACCCGGGGTTTCACCCCTCCACTTT
CASSKPGVSPLHF
>-|-|TRBV19|TRBJ1-5
TGTGCCAGTAGCAAGGGTCCAGGGGCCGATCAGCCCCAGCATTTT
CASSKGPGADQPQHF
>-|TRBD2|TRBV28|TRBJ2-1
TGTGCCAGCAGGAGAGCGGGAGAGGTATACAATGAGCAGTTCTTC
CASRRAGEVYNEQFF
>-|TRBD1|TRBV24-1|TRBJ2-3
TGTGCCACCAGTGATTCCCGACAGGGGCCACCAGATACGCAGTATTTT
CATSDSRQGPPDTQYF
>-|TRBD1|TRBV6-6|TRBJ1-1
TGTGCCAGCAACGACAGGGCGAACACTGAAGCTTTCTTT
CASNDRANTEAFF
>-|TRBD2|TRBV4-1|TRBJ2-2
TGCGCCAGCAGACCCGGAGTAGCGGGAGGGACGAACACCGGGGAGCTGTTTTTT
CASRPGVAGGTNTGELFF
>-|-|TRBV15|TRBJ2-5
TGTGCCACCAGCAGAGATCGAGGAGAGACCCAGTACTTC
CATSRDRGETQYF
>-|-|TRBV5-1|TRBJ1-4
TGCGCCAGCAGACAAGACAGGATAGAAAAACTGTTTTTT
CASRQDRIEKLFF
>once|TRBD1|TRBV27|TRBJ2-3
TGTGCCAGCAGTTTATCGGGGTGGGGACAGGGGCGCACAGATACGCAGTATTTT
CASSLSGWGQGRTDTQYF
>-|TRBD2|TRBV6-5|TRBJ2-2
TGTGCCAGCAGTTACGGGAGGGCCGGCAGGGCTGGGGAGCTGTTTTTT
CASSYGRAGRAGELFF
>-|TRBD2|TRBV19|TRBJ2-2
TGTGCCAGTTCCCAGACTAGCGGGAGGTATACCGGGGAGCTGTTTTTT
CASSQTSGRYTGELFF
>-|-|TRBV30|TRBJ1-2
TGTGCCGGCAGCGCGGTAAACTATGGCTACACCTTC
CAGSAVNYGYTF
>-|-|TRBV5-1|TRBJ1-2
TGCGCCAGCAGCAAGACGGGAAACTATGGCTACACCTTC
CASSKTGNYGYTF
>-|-|TRBV7-3|TRBJ1-5
TGTGCCAGCAGTCAAAATGGCGGGATCTATAGCAATCAGCCCCAGCATTTT
CASSQNGGIYSNQPQHF